This T cell receptor (beta chain) was observed in a study of regulatory T cells in long-lasting Graves disease (dated by TCRdb to about 2021). The study in broad terms: Newly diagnosed Graves' disease patients had taken antithyroid drugs for less than 3 months. The study took place in China and was registered as a clinical trial. Patients with persistent Graves' disease were compared with patients with newly diagnosed Graves' disease using TCR sequencing and RNA sequencing of peripheral blood. TCR sequencing covered about 13 persistent and approximately 20 newly diagnosed Graves' disease patients, some 35 samples in total. What the study reported, not specific to this receptor: Compared with newly diagnosed patients, persistent Graves' disease patients had lower TCR Shannon entropy and fewer highly expanded clones, which suggests clonal expansion. Persistent disease showed preferential use of TRBV28, TRBJ1-2 and TRBJ2-5, whereas newly diagnosed disease favored TRBV20-1 and TRBJ2-1. The authors noted that the small sample size was a limitation that may lower accuracy. Only the TCR beta chain was sequenced and analyzed. Patients with persistent disease shared more public clonotypes (around 3,000) than newly diagnosed patients did (more than 900). Peripheral blood alone was examined, since thyroid tissue, which constituted the primary lesion, could not be accessed.

In the paper's terms, the time point label means: newly diagnosed GD, antithyroid drugs for less than 3 months. For both TCR sequencing and RNA sequencing, RNA was extracted from PBMCs in TRIzol. The diagnosis of Graves' disease followed American Thyroid Association guidelines. Patients for the study were recruited at an endocrinology department in Xi'an, China. From each patient, approximately 10 milliliters of peripheral blood was collected into an EDTA anticoagulant tube. Ficoll Paque Plus density gradient separation was used to isolate PBMCs, and no additional T cell sorting was done. An Agilent 2100 Bioanalyzer and agarose gel were used to check RNA quality, while a NanoDrop 2000 measured RNA concentration. Preparation of the library involved multiplex PCR. Sequencing took place on an Illumina HiSeq 4000. TCR beta libraries were built with iRepertoire HTBI primers and Arm-PCR amplification of CDR3 regions. Gel purification was performed on PCR products prior to sequencing. On the authors' methods: A total of fewer than 70 TRBV and 14 TRBJ segments were identified across samples and were used for gene usage analysis of CDR3 amino acid clonotypes. Filtered high-quality paired reads were merged into contigs using COPE and FqMerger. BLAST was used to align contigs to the IMGT TRBV, TRBD and TRBJ reference genes, and CDR3 was defined following IMGT. Any clonotype with a frequency above 0.1% was classified as a highly expanded clone. Shannon entropy was used to measure repertoire diversity, and the Gini coefficient was used to measure V-J evenness. A clonotype was considered public if more than one individual shared it. TCRdb reran the public reads through fastp at Q25 and MiXCR, keeping productive beta chains. Identical CDR3 protein sequences are pooled into one entry, listed with their most common genes and DNA. The V and J calls here are based on TCRdb, not the publication. The sample table shows about half a million distinct CDR3 sequences, and about 12% are seen once. The leading ten clones occupy roughly 8.9% of the sample.

This clonotype was seen ten or more times. Which antigen it targets is not known. No base-level quality is on record; no much larger clone is a single base apart. CDR1 WSHSY and CDR2 SAAADI are derived from the germline V gene. The cysteine opens and the phenylalanine closes a CDR3 of 14 amino acids. The sequence is cut down to CDR3 DNA, 42 bases in frame from base 1. V and J are truncated by 6 bases and 5 bases respectively, leaving an intervening sequence of 13 bases. These data were also reused for a study on T cells in Graves' hyperthyroidism and ophthalmopathy. The second investigation adds: A patient counted as having stable Graves' hyperthyroidism if no progression to ophthalmopathy occurred over 18 months of follow-up. Hyperthyroidism patients were newly diagnosed, with disease duration under 2 months, and aged 18 to 65 years. The study excluded patients with uncontrolled infections, other autoimmune diseases, pregnancy or lactation. Diagnoses were established on the basis of clinical symptoms, serum thyroxine and TRAb, thyroid ultrasound, and orbital computed tomography. The TCR CDR3 was subjected to a first round of RT-PCR using the HTBI primer set and the Qiagen OneStep RT-PCR kit. Most expanded thyroid clonotypes (frequency above 0.001) were also detected in blood, a finding suggesting that blood repertoires may reflect thyroid immune responses. Ophthalmopathy was separated from stable hyperthyroidism by a 13 V-J signature model, with approximately 89% sensitivity and approximately 81% specificity obtained in cross-validation and 80%/75% obtained in testing. In validation, progression to ophthalmopathy was predicted by the model with 70.59% sensitivity and 72.22% specificity, a median of approximately 7.1 months before onset. To identify distinguishing TCR V-J signatures, a discovery cohort of roughly 100 patients was used, comprising 40 to 45 with Graves' ophthalmopathy and around 57 with stable Graves' hyperthyroidism. Prospective prediction of ophthalmopathy was tested in an independent validation cohort of 18 hyperthyroidism patients and roughly 16 patients who later progressed to ophthalmopathy. The 100 discovery patients were randomly split 7:3 into training and test sets. In addition, the study compared T-cell repertoires in thyroid tissue and in blood from six Graves' hyperthyroidism patients. After sampling, hyperthyroidism patients received methimazole starting at 30 mg daily, and ophthalmopathy patients received high-dose intravenous methylprednisolone. Libraries were constructed in a second round of multiplex PCR, after which size selection and purification were performed. Paired-end sequencing of the libraries was performed with 100 bp reads on an Illumina HiSeq2000. SOAPnuke was used to process the raw data, removing reads that contained adapters or uncalled bases, had a mean Phred below 15, or lacked an exact match to the constant primer or identifier. COPE v1.2.5 was used to merge the high-quality paired reads, and each unique nucleotide sequence was defined as a clonotype. Clonotypes were aligned to IMGT TRBV, TRBD and TRBJ reference segments using MiTCR v1.1. Only V-J combinations with frequency above 0.0001, covering 99% to 99.2% of repertoires, were analysed. The TCS score was defined as the ratio of F50 (clonal expansion) to E x V (chaos), calculated using BLOSUM62-based TCRdist between CDR3 peptides within each V-J. Welch's t-statistics and random forest reduced roughly 530 V-J features to 13, which were used in a naive Bayes classifier (R e1071). Sample size was not statistically predetermined, and investigators were not blinded to group allocation. According to the paper, TCR Vbeta CDR3 sequencing was carried out on over 130 peripheral blood samples, which came from more than 40 ophthalmopathy, under 80 hyperthyroidism and some 17 progressor patients.

Sequenced material: peripheral blood mononuclear cells (PBMCs), taken at new diagnosis, from a patient treated with antithyroid drugs. The sequence came from a woman aged 25 to 45 with Graves disease. Donor details come from another sample of the same person, matched by shared clones. The chain couples TRBV10-2 to TRBJ2-2; D gene: possibly TRBD1, on 6 matching bases. The CDR3 is CASRERQATGELFF. In nucleotide form, the sequence is TGCGCCAGCAGGGAGAGACAGGCGACCGGGGAGCTGTTTTTT.